This T cell receptor (beta chain) was identified in a study of early T cells in non-severe SARS-CoV-2 infection. Study as a whole: Sequencing of unsorted whole blood was done on bulk RNA, leaving chains unpaired. Study-level points and caveats: VDJdb-based annotation leaned toward anti-spike CD8 responses and missed private and CD4 specificities.

The CDR3 loop spans 16 amino acids. Germline lookup yields CDR1 DFQATT and CDR2 SNEGSKA (reference sequence). The V gene end was trimmed by 1 base and the J gene end by 2 bases; junction bases not matched to a gene: 7. Unique molecular identifiers tagged individual cDNA molecules. MiXCR, applied by TCRdb to the 5' RACE reads, yields one record per CDR3 protein. The sample holds 55,000 to 75,000 distinct CDR3 sequences, roughly 8.4% seen once. As for this clonotype: The target antigen is unknown.

Specimen: whole blood. The chain uses TRBV20-1 and TRBJ2-3; 9 nucleotides line up with TRBD2. This clonotype was sampled from an adult who was a healthcare worker with PCR-confirmed SARS-CoV-2 infection or an uninfected control (not recorded which). This CDR3 reads CSARVMASGTTDTQYF. The CDR3 region has the DNA TGCAGTGCTAGAGTGATGGCTAGCGGGACCACAGATACGCAGTATTTT.